This T cell receptor (beta chain) was sequenced in a study of response to subunit inactivated influenza vaccine. Notes on the study in general: Authors proposed each seasonal influenza vaccination draws in few new T cells.

Of note for this clonotype: As yet, its antigen is unknown.

TCRdb analysed the RT-PCR reads with MiXCR anew, one entry per CDR3 protein. The sample records about 500,000 distinct CDR3 sequences, 15% to 20% being singletons. The sample consisted of CD4+ T cells sorted from PBMCs, taken around 25 months after vaccination. The source of this sequence is a man between 50 and 70 years old who received an inactivated influenza vaccine.

The CDR3 sequence: CASSIKGRRDTGELFF. The CDR3, as DNA: TGTGCCAGTAGTATAAAAGGTCGTCGGGACACCGGGGAGCTGTTTTTT. The chain is built from TRBV19 and TRBJ2-2; the D is unclear. V dropped 2 bases and J dropped 3 bases, with 13 bases sitting between them. This CDR3 contains 16 residues. In germline, CDR1 is LNHDA, CDR2 SQIVND (reference sequence).